These 28 T cell receptor beta chains were all obtained from the same sample, sequenced in a study of post-analysis software for immune sequencing data. No antigen has been assigned to these receptors. Tagging with unique molecular identifiers was a feature of the TCR beta cDNA libraries. A single record per CDR3 protein comes from TCRdb applying MiXCR to the PCR reads. The sample yields approximately 350,000 distinct CDR3 sequences, roughly 36% seen once. Overall study findings and caveats: Patients had higher frequencies than controls of roughly five TRBV segments, including TRBV5-6, TRBV5-1 and TRBV20-1.

Sequenced sample: blood. All receptors come from a girl aged 5-17 years with multiple sclerosis.

This clonotype was counted only a few times. The V gene is TRBV6-5, the J gene TRBJ1-1, with D hard to call. Germline lookup yields CDR1 MNHEY and CDR2 SVGAGI. The CDR3 loop spans 13 amino acids. Deletions cut 6 bases from V and 1 base from J, with 9 bases between. In DNA form, the CDR3 reads TGTGCCAGCAGCCGACACCAGAACACTGAAGCTTTCTTT. It is translated as CASSRHQNTEAFF.

This rearrangement joins TRBV19 to TRBJ2-1; 11 bases line up with TRBD2. The J call may be in error: the DNA end matches TRBJ2-7 better. Germline V gives CDR1 LNHDA, CDR2 SQIVND (reference sequence). CDR3 length: 18 residues. CDR3 sequence (DNA): TGTGCCAGTAGTATTAGCGGGGGGGCCCTGGTCTCCTACAATGAGCAGTACTTC. Its protein product is CASSISGGALVSYNEQYF.

The chain combines TRBV28 with TRBJ2-7; no clear D gene. The CDR3 spans 12 residues. V lost 7 bases to trimming and J lost 5 bases, with 12 bases between them. CDR1 is MDHEN, CDR2 SYDVKM, per germline. The chain's CDR3 is CASTVGGNEQYF. In nucleotides, the CDR3 is TGTGCCAGCACCGTTGGCGGAAACGAGCAGTACTTC. Based on the CDR3 plus reference TRBV28 and TRBJ2-7, the full variable domain is DVKVTQSSRYLVKRTGEKVFLECVQDMDHENMFWYRQDPGLGLRLIYFSYDVKMKEKGDIPEGYSVSREKKERFSLILESASTNQTSMYLCASTVGGNEQYFGPGTRLTVT.

The rearrangement links TRBV6-2 or TRBV6-3 to TRBJ1-6; possible D gene TRBD1, 6 bases. Germline V lookup: CDR1 MNHEY, CDR2 SVGEGT. The V end was cut by 6 bases, the J end by 10 bases, with 25 bases between. This CDR3 spans 17 amino acids. The CDR3 sequence is CASRPHDRGGAGSPLHF. The CDR3 DNA is TGTGCCAGCAGACCACACGACAGAGGGGGGGCAGGATCACCCCTCCACTTT.

This clonotype has more than one count but fewer than ten. The chain uses TRBV7-9 and TRBJ1-2; 9 nucleotides line up with TRBD1. V trimming: 1 base; J trimming: 6 bases; junction bases outside the gene matches: 15. Germline V gene data show CDR1 as SEHNR and CDR2 as FQNEAQ (reference sequence). This CDR3 has 18 amino acids. The CDR3 DNA sequence: TGTGCCAGCAGCTTAGGGCGCGCCAGCCGGACAGGGGAAAATGGCTACACCTTC. Encoded protein: CASSLGRASRTGENGYTF.

This clonotype was observed a few times. The chain carries TRBV7-9 and TRBJ2-3; 10 bases align to TRBD1. Germline values: CDR1 SEHNR, CDR2 FQNEAQ (reference sequence). This CDR3 comprises 15 residues. V lost 4 bases, J lost 4 bases, and 5 bases stayed unmatched. CDR3 sequence: CASSSGTGAADTQYF. CDR3 DNA sequence: TGTGCCAGCAGCTCTGGGACAGGGGCGGCAGATACGCAGTATTTT.

The chain couples TRBV4-2 to TRBJ2-2; D is perhaps TRBD2 (6 bases). Germline V CDR1 and CDR2: LGHNA, YNFKEQ. This CDR3 spans 16 amino acids. V lost 4 bases to trimming and J lost 4 bases, with 16 bases between them. For the CDR3, the DNA is TGTGCCAGCAGCCGATCGCGGGGCCCGGGCACCGGGGAGCTGTTTTTT. Translating gives CASSRSRGPGTGELFF.

The genes are TRBV24-1 and TRBJ2-3, with D perhaps TRBD1 or TRBD2 (6 bases each). Germline CDR1 reads KGHDR; CDR2 reads SFDVKD. Trimming left V 2 bases short and J 3 bases short, with 20 bases between. The length of the CDR3 is 18 residues. CDR3 region: CATSDSPLGGPLTDTQYF. The CDR3 nucleotides read TGTGCCACCAGTGATTCCCCCCTGGGGGGCCCTTTGACAGATACGCAGTATTTT.

The V call is TRBV9, the J call TRBJ2-1; tentative D call: TRBD2 (5 bases). Germline V gene sequence: CDR1 SGDLS, CDR2 YYNGEE. The CDR3 is 15 residues long. V was clipped by 3 bases and J by 4 bases, with 14 bases between them. CDR3 amino acids: CASSGGGGSYNEQFF. The CDR3 DNA reads as TGTGCCAGCAGCGGGGGTGGAGGTTCTTACAATGAGCAGTTCTTC.

This chain connects TRBV29-1 to TRBJ2-5; a possible D gene is TRBD2 (5 bases). Germline CDR1 SQVTM, CDR2 ANQGSEA. The V and J ends lost 3 bases and 5 bases respectively, with 10 bases between them. This CDR3 spans 12 amino acids. In DNA, the CDR3 is TGCAGCGTTGATAAAGCGGAGGAGACCCAGTACTTC. This codes for CSVDKAEETQYF.

The chain uses TRBV14 and TRBJ1-1; no clear D gene. This CDR3 spans 13 amino acids. Germline V CDR1 and CDR2: SGHDN, FVKESK. V was shortened by 4 bases and J by 5 bases, with 11 bases between the two germline ends. CDR3 coding DNA: TGTGCCAGCAGCCCCCGGGCCGGGACTGAAGCTTTCTTT. This encodes CASSPRAGTEAFF.

The count of this clonotype is one. A junction boundary mismatches the germline segment, possibly from a read error. J is TRBJ1-1 and V is TRBV7-9; D gene uncertain. This CDR3 contains 18 residues. Germline V lookup: CDR1 SEHNR, CDR2 FQNEAQ (reference sequence). The DNA of the CDR3 is TGTGCCAGAAGCTCTATTAACCTCCGACAAGGCACGAACACTGAAGCTTTCTTT. Translating gives CARSSINLRQGTNTEAFF. Based on the CDR3 plus reference TRBV7-9 and TRBJ1-1, the full variable domain is DTGVSQNPRHKITKRGQNVTFRCDPISEHNRLYWYRQTLGQGPEFLTYFQNEAQLEKSRLLSDRFSAERPKGSFSTLEIQRTEQGDSAMYLCARSSINLRQGTNTEAFFGQGTRLTVV.

This clonotype occurred a few times. V is TRBV4-1 and J is TRBJ1-1; tentative D call: TRBD1 (5 bases). CDR1 is MGHRA, CDR2 YSYEKL, per germline. CDR3 length: 13 residues. CDR3 region: CATTSPWDPEAFF. CDR3 DNA: TGCGCGACGACCAGCCCCTGGGACCCTGAAGCTTTCTTT.

The rearrangement uses TRBV4-3 and TRBJ2-2; TRBD1 matches at 7 bases. CDR3 length: 17 amino acids. Germline loops: CDR1 LGHNA, CDR2 YSLEER. V shed 4 bases, J shed 0 bases, and the junction held 8 bases outside the gene matches. The CDR3 sequence is CASSLFGDSSNTGELFF. As DNA, the CDR3 is TGCGCCAGCAGCCTATTCGGGGACAGCTCGAACACCGGGGAGCTGTTTTTT.

The V gene is TRBV7-6, the J gene TRBJ2-7; 8 bases match TRBD1. The CDR3 is 15 amino acids. CDR1 is SGHVS, CDR2 FNYEAQ, per germline. J was trimmed by 3 bases and V by 0 bases; bases with no gene match: 4. CDR3 in amino acids: CASSLAAGQGYEQYF. Written as DNA, the CDR3 is TGTGCCAGCAGCTTAGCGGCAGGACAGGGCTACGAGCAGTACTTC.

The rearrangement joins TRBV12-3 or TRBV12-4 to TRBJ1-4, with 7 bases identical to TRBD1. The CDR3 is 14 residues long. V dropped 6 bases and J dropped 0; count of bases not matched to a gene: 1. CDR3 sequence (DNA): TGTGCCAGCAGAGACAGGGCAACTAATGAAAAACTGTTTTTT. It is translated as CASRDRATNEKLFF.

The chain recombines TRBV11-2 with TRBJ2-7; tentatively, D is TRBD2 (7 bases). Trimming shortened V by 1 base and J by 5 bases, and 18 bases separated the two germline ends. CDR3 size: 16 residues. Germline CDR1 is SGHAT and CDR2 is FQNNGV. Here the CDR3 DNA reads TGTGCCAGCAGCTTAGGAAGGGGGGGTCCGCTCCACGAGCAGTACTTC. This sequence encodes CASSLGRGGPLHEQYF.

This rearrangement joins TRBV7-2 to TRBJ2-5; the D call may be TRBD1 or TRBD2 (6 bases each). CDR1 SGHTA and CDR2 FQGNSA come from the germline V gene. V was shortened by 4 bases and J by 5 bases, with 14 bases between the two germline ends. This CDR3 spans 14 amino acids. The CDR3 region has the DNA TGTGCCAGCAGCTGGAGGGGGTGGTTGGAGACCCAGTACTTC. It codes for CASSWRGWLETQYF.

The genes are TRBV7-2 and TRBJ2-3; D is ambiguous. This CDR3 region has 14 residues. Germline V gene data show CDR1 as SGHTA and CDR2 as FQGNSA. Between the trimmed V and J ends, which lost 4 bases and 1 base, there was a span of 9 bases. The CDR3 DNA reads TGTGCCAGCAGCTCTTGGACGGGCACAGATACGCAGTATTTT. Encoded protein: CASSSWTGTDTQYF.

The chain employs TRBV24-1 and TRBJ1-5; D is possibly TRBD1 (6 bases). Germline V gene sequence: CDR1 KGHDR, CDR2 SFDVKD. Trimming stripped 7 bases from V and 3 bases from J, with 9 bases between. The CDR3 loop spans 13 amino acids. The CDR3 sequence: CATSGGPNQPQHF. CDR3 sequence (DNA): TGTGCCACCAGCGGGGGCCCCAATCAGCCCCAGCATTTT.

In its sample, this clonotype was seen a few times. The chain carries TRBV7-9 and TRBJ2-3, with TRBD2 matching over 10 bases. The CDR3 has 17 residues. The J segment lost 1 base and the V segment lost 5 bases, leaving 9 bases of the junction unmatched. The germline CDR1 and CDR2 sequences are SEHNR and FQNEAQ (reference sequence). CDR3 sequence (DNA): TGTGCCAGCAGCCCACCAGGGCTAGCGGGGGGCACAGATACGCAGTATTTT. This translates into CASSPPGLAGGTDTQYF.

This clonotype was picked up many times. The chain uses TRBV29-1 and TRBJ2-5; 7 nucleotides align to TRBD1. V shed 4 bases and J 4 bases; nucleotides not matched to a gene: 15. The CDR3 has 16 residues. Germline CDR1 and CDR2: SQVTM and ANQGSEA. For the CDR3, the DNA is TGCAGCGTTGGAACTGTAGGGGGCGTCCACAGAGAGACCCAGTACTTC. Protein: CSVGTVGGVHRETQYF.

This clonotype has a handful of counts. J is TRBJ2-7 and V is TRBV12-3 or TRBV12-4; TRBD2 aligns across 8 bases. The CDR3 extends over 14 amino acids. The V gene end was trimmed by 5 bases and the J gene end by 2 bases; junction bases not matched to a gene: 5. The CDR3 here is CASSPSGGTYEQYF. CDR3 bases: TGTGCCAGCAGTCCCAGCGGGGGAACCTACGAGCAGTACTTC.

The rearrangement links TRBV5-1 to TRBJ2-2; possible D gene TRBD2, 5 bases. The length of the CDR3 is 17 residues. CDR1 and CDR2 (germline): SGHRS, YFSETQ. V dropped 8 bases and J dropped 3 bases, with 23 bases sitting between them. CDR3 sequence: CASWRPGPTGDTGELFF. The CDR3 DNA reads TGCGCCAGTTGGAGGCCGGGCCCAACCGGAGACACCGGGGAGCTGTTTTTT. Full variable domain (remainder filled in from reference TRBV5-1 and TRBJ2-2): KAGVTQTPRYLIKTRGQQVTLSCSPISGHRSVSWYQQTPGQGLQFLFEYFSETQRNKGNFPGRFSGRQFSNSRSEMNVSTLELGDSALYLCASWRPGPTGDTGELFFGEGSRLTVL.

The rearrangement links TRBV25-1 to TRBJ1-1; TRBD1 matches 8 bases. The V gene's germline CDR1 is MGHDK and CDR2 SYGVNS. This CDR3 contains 15 residues. The V and J ends lost 0 bases and 1 base, in that order; junction bases with no gene match: 1. The CDR3 DNA reads TGTGCCAGCAGTGAATACGACAGGGGGAACACTGAAGCTTTCTTT. It yields the protein CASSEYDRGNTEAFF.

The chain combines TRBV4-2 with TRBJ1-6; D perhaps matches TRBD1 (5 bases). Germline loops: CDR1 LGHNA, CDR2 YNFKEQ. Trimming took off 0 bases at V and 10 bases at J, with 13 bases between the two ends. The CDR3 has 15 residues. CDR3 protein: CASSQEKGLRSPLHF. CDR3 sequence (DNA): TGTGCCAGCAGCCAAGAGAAGGGGCTCCGATCACCCCTCCACTTT.

The gene calls are TRBV29-1 and TRBJ1-2, with D maybe TRBD1 (5 bases). Trimming removed 4 bases at V and 4 bases at J, with 19 bases between. The CDR3 extends over 15 amino acids. Per the germline V gene, CDR1 is SQVTM and CDR2 is ANQGSEA. The CDR3 DNA sequence: TGCAGCGTTGCCCTTCAGACAGCGGGCCTCTATGGCTACACCTTC. This encodes CSVALQTAGLYGYTF.

This clonotype came up a few times. The chain combines TRBV11-2 with TRBJ2-7; TRBD2 matches at 9 bases. CDR3 length equals 15 residues. The germline V gene encodes CDR1 SGHAT and CDR2 FQNNGV. J gave up 5 bases and V 5 bases, and 10 bases lay outside the gene matches. The CDR3 nucleotides read TGTGCCAGCAGCCCTACGAGCGGGGGGCACCACGAGCAGTACTTC. Its protein product is CASSPTSGGHHEQYF.